The 23 T cell receptor beta chains below come from one sample, sequenced in a study of blood T cells in healthy people across ages. For the second PCR, which ran for roughly 6 to 12 cycles, a sample-barcoded 5' primer and a J-beta primer mix were used. MiXCR was run by TCRdb on the 5' RACE reads, yielding one entry per CDR3 protein. Of over a million distinct CDR3 sequences in the sample, 40% to 45% were seen once. Sequenced input: blood. These receptors were taken from a woman aged 60 to 75 in good health.

V and J are TRBV7-9 and TRBJ2-3, with D perhaps TRBD1 (6 bases). Germline loops: CDR1 SEHNR, CDR2 FQNEAQ (reference sequence). The V end was cut by 3 bases, the J end by 3 bases, with 10 bases between. This CDR3 has 14 residues. Written as DNA, the CDR3 is TGTGCCAGCAGCTTTCACAGGGAGACAGATACGCAGTATTTT. Encoded protein: CASSFHRETDTQYF.

The chain carries TRBV28 and TRBJ2-5; weak D call: TRBD2 (6 bases). From germline, CDR1 is MDHEN and CDR2 SYDVKM. The CDR3 is 14 amino acids. V was pared by 3 bases and J by 1 base, with 9 bases between. The CDR3 bases are TGTGCCAGCAGTTTGCTTAGCGGCCAAGAGACCCAGTACTTC. Translation: CASSLLSGQETQYF.

The chain carries TRBV29-1 and TRBJ2-7, with unresolved D. With 3 bases removed from V and 3 bases from J, the gap between germline ends came to 9 bases. This CDR3 spans 12 amino acids. Germline V gene lookup returns CDR1 SQVTM and CDR2 ANQGSEA. CDR3 bases: TGCAGCGTTGAGGTAGCTCTCTACGAGCAGTACTTC. The encoded protein is CSVEVALYEQYF.

This CDR3 is CSVESGIETQYF. CDR3 nucleotides: TGCAGCGTTGAGTCGGGAATCGAGACCCAGTACTTC. The V gene is TRBV29-1, the J gene TRBJ2-5; possibly TRBD2 for D (5 bases). V dropped 3 bases and J dropped 5 bases, with 10 bases sitting between them. The CDR3 covers 12 residues. Looked up from germline, CDR1 is SQVTM and CDR2 is ANQGSEA. The full variable domain, rest sourced from reference TRBV29-1 and TRBJ2-5, is SAVISQKPSRDICQRGTSLTIQCQVDSQVTMMFWYRQQPGQSLTLIATANQGSEATYESGFVIDKFPISRPNLTFSTLTVSNMSPEDSSIYLCSVESGIETQYFGPGTRLLVL.

The chain employs TRBV20-1 and TRBJ2-7; 9 bases agree with TRBD2. Germline V lookup: CDR1 DFQATT, CDR2 SNEGSKA (reference sequence). J was trimmed by 1 base and V by 6 bases; bases with no gene match: 13. CDR3 size: 16 residues. The CDR3 protein is CSAQAGGSLSSYEQYF. CDR3 in DNA: TGCAGTGCCCAAGCGGGAGGTTCTCTTTCGTCCTACGAGCAGTACTTC.

With respect to this clonotype: This sequence may be a read error, since a much larger clone differs from it by one base. The genes are TRBV4-2 and TRBJ2-7, with a tentative D call TRBD2 (6 bases). The germline gives CDR1 LGHNA, CDR2 YNFKEQ. The length of the CDR3 is 13 residues. The CDR3 reads CASNQDLGGEQYF. CDR3 coding DNA: TGTGCCAGCAACCAAGATTTGGGGGGCGAGCAGTACTTC.

The chain joins TRBV7-9 to TRBJ2-1; no clear D gene. Germline-derived CDR1 and CDR2 are SEHNR and FQNEAQ (reference sequence). The CDR3 runs to 16 residues. V lost 0 bases, J lost 7 bases, and 16 bases lay in between. CDR3 protein: CASSLAQTTPLNEQFF. The CDR3 bases are TGTGCCAGCAGCTTAGCCCAGACCACTCCCTTGAATGAGCAGTTCTTC.

This clonotype occurred a few times. The chain has TRBV28 and TRBJ1-2, with 9 bases fitting TRBD1. Trimming at V came to 1 base and at J to 4 bases, leaving 7 bases not matched to a gene. The V gene's germline CDR1 is MDHEN and CDR2 SYDVKM. The CDR3 loop spans 16 amino acids. The CDR3 reads CASSLSSGTGSYGYTF. DNA of the CDR3: TGTGCCAGCAGTTTATCTTCCGGGACAGGGTCCTATGGCTACACCTTC.

For this clonotype: At one boundary the junction diverges from the germline segment, which might be a read error. The chain joins TRBV7-3 to TRBJ2-4, with D possibly TRBD1 on 5 matching bases. The length of the CDR3 is 15 residues. Germline V gene data show CDR1 as SGHTA and CDR2 as FQGTGA. This CDR3 reads CAGSLIGQGWDIQYF. The CDR3 region has the DNA TGTGCCGGCAGCTTAATTGGGCAGGGTTGGGACATTCAGTACTTC.

V usage is TRBV12-3 or TRBV12-4 and J usage is TRBJ1-6, with D possibly matching TRBD1 (5 bases). The ends were cut back, 6 bases at V and 6 bases at J, with 15 bases in the middle. There are 15 residues in the CDR3. CDR3 nucleotides: TGTGCCAGCAGCACCCAACAGGCCGGTAATTCACCCCTCCACTTT. Encoded protein: CASSTQQAGNSPLHF.

This chain links TRBV27 with TRBJ1-2; D is unresolved. CDR3 size: 15 residues. The germline V and J ends were trimmed by 6 bases and 0 bases, with 14 bases remaining between them. CDR1 and CDR2 from the germline V gene are MNHEY and SMNVEV (reference sequence). The CDR3 nucleotides read TGTGCCAGCAGGCGGACCGAGGCCGCTAACTATGGCTACACCTTC. Translation: CASRRTEAANYGYTF.

CDR3 in amino acids: CSARVRDSGANVLTF. DNA of the CDR3: TGCAGTGCTAGAGTACGGGACTCTGGGGCCAACGTCCTGACTTTC. The gene calls are TRBV20-1 and TRBJ2-6; D might be TRBD2 (5 bases). From germline, CDR1 is DFQATT and CDR2 SNEGSKA (reference sequence). The CDR3 sequence is 15 residues long. Trimming took 1 base from V and 0 from J, leaving 7 bases between them.

This clonotype was seen only a few times. The rearrangement uses TRBV9 and TRBJ2-7; 8 nucleotides match TRBD2. Trimming removed 2 bases from V and 3 bases from J; junction bases left unmatched: 4. The CDR3 extends over 14 amino acids. Germline V gene sequence: CDR1 SGDLS, CDR2 YYNGEE. DNA for the CDR3: TGTGCCAGCAGCGTCAGCGGGAGCGGCTACGAGCAGTACTTC. Its protein product is CASSVSGSGYEQYF.

The V gene is TRBV15, the J gene TRBJ2-7; the D gene is possibly TRBD2 (5 bases). Deletions cut 6 bases from V and 2 bases from J, with 17 bases between. Germline loops: CDR1 LNHNV, CDR2 YYDKDF (reference sequence). The CDR3 totals 15 residues. The CDR3 sequence is CATRRTPAGAYEQYF. CDR3 nucleotide sequence: TGTGCCACCAGGAGGACTCCTGCCGGGGCCTACGAGCAGTACTTC.

The chain joins TRBV20-1 to TRBJ1-4; no reliable D call. The CDR3 is made up of 14 amino acids. V was shortened by 6 bases and J by 0 bases, with 11 bases between the two germline ends. Germline assignment: CDR1 DFQATT and CDR2 SNEGSKA (reference sequence). For the CDR3, the DNA is TGCAGTGCCTTCGGACGTGCAACTAATGAAAAACTGTTTTTT. Translating gives CSAFGRATNEKLFF.

This clonotype showed up just a few times. The chain links TRBV7-9 to TRBJ1-2, with 7 bases matching TRBD1. The length of the CDR3 is 14 residues. Germline assignment: CDR1 SEHNR and CDR2 FQNEAQ (reference sequence). V lost 3 bases, J lost 4 bases, and 5 bases stayed unmatched. DNA for the CDR3: TGTGCCAGCAGCTTGGGACAGAACTTCTATGGCTACACCTTC. Translation gives CASSLGQNFYGYTF.

This clonotype was counted only a few times. The V gene is TRBV20-1, the J gene TRBJ2-1; 7 bases fit TRBD2. The CDR3 extends over 13 amino acids. CDR1 and CDR2 from the germline V gene are DFQATT and SNEGSKA (reference sequence). V shed 5 bases and J 2 bases; nucleotides not matched to a gene: 3. CDR3 bases: TGCAGTGCTCAGCTAGCGGCCTACAATGAGCAGTTCTTC. This translates into CSAQLAAYNEQFF.

J is TRBJ2-7 and V is TRBV2; TRBD1 might be the D (6 bases). CDR1 SNHLY and CDR2 FYNNEI come from the germline V gene. V was pared by 8 bases and J by 1 base, with 9 bases between. This CDR3 comprises 12 residues. CDR3 DNA: TGTGCCAGCGGGGACACGTCCTACGAGCAGTACTTC. Its protein product is CASGDTSYEQYF. The full variable domain, in which reference TRBV2 and TRBJ2-7 provide the parts outside the CDR3, is EPEVTQTPSHQVTQMGQEVILRCVPISNHLYFYWYRQILGQKVEFLVSFYNNEISEKSEIFDDQFSVERPDGSNFTLKIRSTKLEDSAMYFCASGDTSYEQYFGPGTRLTVT.

The rearrangement joins TRBV5-1 to TRBJ2-7; D is undetermined. The CDR3 totals 14 residues. Trimming removed 0 bases from V and 0 bases from J, with 7 bases in between. Germline V lookup: CDR1 SGHRS, CDR2 YFSETQ. CDR3 amino acids: CASSLEPYSYEQYF. For the CDR3, the DNA is TGCGCCAGCAGCTTGGAGCCCTACTCCTACGAGCAGTACTTC.

This chain uses TRBV6-5 with TRBJ1-2; a possible D gene is TRBD1 (6 bases). CDR1 is MNHEY, CDR2 SVGAGI, per germline. V was trimmed by 4 bases and J by 8 bases, leaving 14 bases between them. The CDR3 spans 13 residues. Here the CDR3 DNA reads TGTGCCAGCAGTTTCCAAACAGGGAGGGGCTACACCTTC. Amino acid sequence: CASSFQTGRGYTF.

J is TRBJ2-1 and V is TRBV29-1, with 12 bases identical to TRBD2. Looked up from germline, CDR1 is SQVTM and CDR2 is ANQGSEA. Trimming at V came to 7 bases and at J to 9 bases, leaving 10 bases not matched to a gene. This CDR3 contains 14 residues. The CDR3 DNA sequence: TGCAGCGCCGGACTAGCGGGACCTTCAGGTGAGCAGTTCTTC. It yields the protein CSAGLAGPSGEQFF.

The CDR3 sequence: CASSQRANYGYTF. In DNA form, the CDR3 reads TGTGCCAGCAGTCAGCGAGCTAACTATGGCTACACCTTC. The V call is TRBV12-3 or TRBV12-4, the J call TRBJ1-2; D unclear. Deletions cut 5 bases from V and 0 bases from J, with 7 bases between. The CDR3 loop spans 13 amino acids.

The V call is TRBV7-9, the J call TRBJ2-5; 7 nucleotides match TRBD1. Germline loops: CDR1 SEHNR, CDR2 FQNEAQ (reference sequence). This CDR3 has 17 residues. V was pared by 4 bases and J by 3 bases, with 14 bases of the junction left unmatched. CDR3 nucleotides: TGTGCCAGCAGCTGGGGGAAAGACAGGGAAGAAAAAGAGACCCAGTACTTC. Amino acid sequence: CASSWGKDREEKETQYF.